The clone carrying this TCR beta chain was seen a handful of times. Its antigen remains unknown. The sample is drawn from a study of T cells in Graves' hyperthyroidism and ophthalmopathy. TCR beta CDR3 region amplification was performed from RNA transcripts. The primer set for the first-round RT-PCR of the TCR CDR3 was HTBI. TCRdb re-called the multiplex PCR reads through MiXCR, storing one row per CDR3 protein. The table records about 400,000 distinct CDR3 sequences, about 15% of them present only once. These patients, aged 18 to 65, had recently diagnosed hyperthyroidism lasting under 2 months. Study outcomes and limitations: Most clonotypes that expanded in the thyroid above 0.001 also showed up in blood.

This receptor was obtained from a woman aged 30 to 39 with Graves' hyperthyroidism. Material for sequencing was blood.

The CDR3 spells CASSGYGEQYF. CDR3 in DNA: TGTGCCAGCAGTGGGTACGGCGAGCAGTACTTC. This chain connects TRBV6-1 to TRBJ2-7, with D unresolved. V lost 4 bases, J lost 6 bases, and 7 bases lay in between. Germline loops: CDR1 MNHNS, CDR2 SASEGT. The CDR3 contains 11 residues.